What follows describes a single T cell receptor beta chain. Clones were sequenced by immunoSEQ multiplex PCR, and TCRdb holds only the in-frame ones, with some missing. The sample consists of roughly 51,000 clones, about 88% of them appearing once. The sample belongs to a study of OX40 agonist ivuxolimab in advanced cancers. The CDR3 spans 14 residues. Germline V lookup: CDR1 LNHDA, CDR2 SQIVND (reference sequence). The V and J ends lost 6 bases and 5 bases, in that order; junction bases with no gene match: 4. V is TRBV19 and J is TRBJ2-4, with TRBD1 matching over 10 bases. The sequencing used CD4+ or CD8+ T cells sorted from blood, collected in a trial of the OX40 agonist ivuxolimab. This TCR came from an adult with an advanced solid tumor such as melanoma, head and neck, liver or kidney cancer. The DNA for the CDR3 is TGTGCCAGTAGACCCGGACAGGGGGAAAACATTCAGTACTTC. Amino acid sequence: CASRPGQGENIQYF.